These 22 T cell receptor beta chains originate from one sample sequenced in a study of T cells and Merkel cell carcinoma outcomes. The method was immunoSEQ multiplex PCR; TCRdb's version includes in-frame clones alone and lacks a portion of them. The profile shows some 21,000 clones, about 80% of them singletons. Sequenced input: tumor tissue from Merkel cell carcinoma. The source of these receptors is a human donor with Merkel cell carcinoma.

The chain has TRBV11-3 and TRBJ2-5; 7 positions match TRBD1. The CDR3 extends over 15 amino acids. CDR1 is SGHNT, CDR2 YENEEA, per germline. The junction had 3 bases not matched to a gene; V was cut back by 2 bases and J by 0 bases. The DNA of the CDR3 is TGTGCCAGCAGCTTACCGGGACAGTACCAAGAGACCCAGTACTTC. Its translation is CASSLPGQYQETQYF. Variable domain in full (rest from reference TRBV11-3 and TRBJ2-5): EAGVVQSPRYKIIEKKQPVAFWCNPISGHNTLYWYLQNLGQGPELLIRYENEEAVDDSQLPKDRFSAERLKGVDSTLKIQPAELGDSAVYLCASSLPGQYQETQYFGPGTRLLVL.

The genes are TRBV28 and TRBJ2-1; possibly TRBD2 for D (6 bases). The CDR3 covers 14 residues. The V end was cut by 6 bases, the J end by 10 bases, with 19 bases between. The germline V gene has CDR1 MDHEN and CDR2 SYDVKM. The CDR3 coding sequence is TGTGCCAGCAGACCGGGACTGGTCGGCAGCGAGCAGTTCTTC. This sequence encodes CASRPGLVGSEQFF.

This chain uses TRBV30 with TRBJ1-4, with D tentatively TRBD1 (6 bases). Trimming took off 0 bases at V and 8 bases at J, with 13 bases between the two ends. The CDR3 has 14 amino acids. Germline V lookup: CDR1 GTSNPN, CDR2 SVGIG (reference sequence). The CDR3 spells CAWSVFGGREKLFF. The CDR3 DNA reads as TGTGCCTGGAGTGTTTTCGGGGGGCGCGAAAAACTGTTTTTT. The whole variable domain, remainder taken from reference TRBV30 and TRBJ1-4, is SQTIHQWPATLVQPVGSPLSLECTVEGTSNPNLYWYRQAAGRGLQLLFYSVGIGQISSEVPQNLSASRPQDRQFILSSKKLLLSDSGFYLCAWSVFGGREKLFFGSGTQLSVL.

The gene calls are TRBV10-3 and TRBJ1-5; no clear D. The CDR3 length is 13 residues. Germline lookup yields CDR1 ENHRY and CDR2 SYGVKD. The germline V and J ends were trimmed by 6 bases and 2 bases, with 8 bases remaining between them. The CDR3 protein is CAIRGNGNQPQHF. The CDR3 DNA reads as TGTGCCATCAGGGGGAATGGCAATCAGCCCCAGCATTTT.

The table lists this clone with a few counts. The chain links TRBV11-2 to TRBJ2-7; 9 positions agree with TRBD1. V lost 0 bases to trimming and J lost 4 bases; unmatched junction nucleotides: 4. Germline CDR1 reads SGHAT; CDR2 reads FQNNGV. This CDR3 comprises 15 residues. This CDR3 is CASSLELGTGYEQYF. In DNA, the CDR3 is TGTGCCAGCAGCTTAGAGCTAGGGACAGGGTACGAGCAGTACTTC.

The V and J genes are TRBV5-1 and TRBJ1-1; the D gene is possibly TRBD1 (5 bases). CDR3 length: 15 amino acids. The V end was cut by 3 bases, the J end by 1 base, with 13 bases between. CDR1 is SGHRS, CDR2 YFSETQ, per germline. The CDR3 loop reads CASSYLQGSNTEAFF. CDR3 nucleotide sequence: TGCGCCAGCAGCTACCTGCAGGGATCGAACACTGAAGCTTTCTTT.

The sample holds a few counts of this clone. The chain couples TRBV5-6 to TRBJ1-5; maybe TRBD1 (6 bases). Germline CDR1 SGHDT, CDR2 YYEEEE. V was clipped by 4 bases and J by 4 bases, with 15 bases between them. There are 15 residues in the CDR3. For the CDR3, the DNA is TGTGCCAGCAGCCTCGGGAGGGGGAGGAATCAGCCCCAGCATTTT. As protein: CASSLGRGRNQPQHF.

V usage is TRBV27 and J usage is TRBJ1-1, with no clear D. The germline gives CDR1 MNHEY, CDR2 SMNVEV (reference sequence). The CDR3 extends over 15 amino acids. The ends were cut back, 3 bases at V and 1 base at J, with 12 bases in the middle. The chain's CDR3 is CASSLFLPRNTEAFF. CDR3 nucleotides: TGTGCCAGCAGTTTGTTTCTTCCAAGGAACACTGAAGCTTTCTTT.

V and J are TRBV5-1 and TRBJ2-1, with 7 bases aligning to TRBD2. J gave up 6 bases and V 1 base, and 4 bases lay outside the gene matches. CDR3 length equals 14 residues. CDR1 is SGHRS and CDR2 is YFSETQ in the germline V gene. The CDR3 DNA follows: TGCGCCAGCAGCTTGAGGACTAGGACCAATGAGCAGTTCTTC. This translates into CASSLRTRTNEQFF.

This chain joins TRBV7-3 and TRBJ2-2; D may match TRBD1 or TRBD2 (5 bases each). Germline loops: CDR1 SGHTA, CDR2 FQGTGA. The CDR3 covers 13 residues. The V end was cut by 3 bases, the J end by 10 bases, with 12 bases between. CDR3 coding DNA: TGTGCCAGCAGCTTGTGGCCGGGGCCGGAGCTGTTTTTT. The encoded protein is CASSLWPGPELFF.

The V and J genes are TRBV4-1 and TRBJ2-7, with TRBD2 identical over 7 bases. Trimming at V came to 1 base and at J to 2 bases, leaving 2 bases not matched to a gene. The CDR3 has 14 residues. Per the germline V gene, CDR1 is MGHRA and CDR2 is YSYEKL. CDR3 amino acids: CASSQVAGAYEQYF. DNA of the CDR3: TGCGCCAGCAGCCAAGTCGCGGGAGCCTACGAGCAGTACTTC.

The V gene is TRBV11-2, the J gene TRBJ2-5, with D unclear. Trimming took 5 bases from V and 3 from J, leaving 13 bases between them. This CDR3 is 14 amino acids long. Per the germline V gene, CDR1 is SGHAT and CDR2 is FQNNGV. CDR3 sequence: CASSHTVTKETQYF. CDR3 DNA: TGTGCCAGCAGCCATACAGTGACAAAAGAGACCCAGTACTTC.

V is TRBV6-5 and J is TRBJ1-6, with D unresolved. CDR1 is MNHEY and CDR2 is SVGAGI in the germline V gene. The CDR3 is 16 residues long. Trimming shortened V by 0 bases and J by 9 bases, and 15 bases separated the two germline ends. CDR3 DNA sequence: TGTGCCAGCAGTTACTCCCCCCCCGGGTGGGGTTCACCCCTCCACTTT. Translated, it gives CASSYSPPGWGSPLHF.

The chain has TRBV29-1 and TRBJ2-7; the D gene is possibly TRBD1 (6 bases). The germline V gene encodes CDR1 SQVTM and CDR2 ANQGSEA. The V gene lost 6 bases and the J gene lost 3 bases, with 15 bases spanning the gap. This CDR3 comprises 13 residues. The CDR3 nucleotides are TGCAGCGTACCCGGGACACAAGACTACGAGCAGTACTTC. This codes for CSVPGTQDYEQYF.

V is TRBV7-9 and J is TRBJ2-5; D is unresolved. The germline V gene has CDR1 SEHNR and CDR2 FQNEAQ (reference sequence). V shed 7 bases and J shed 6 bases, with 9 bases lying between them. This CDR3 comprises 11 residues. The CDR3 is CASKGGKTQYF. DNA for the CDR3: TGTGCCAGCAAAGGTGGGAAGACCCAGTACTTC.

CDR3 DNA: TGTGCCAGCAGTTGGGGGACAGGGGGTAGCAATCAGCCCCAGCATTTT. It encodes CASSWGTGGSNQPQHF. V is TRBV6-6 and J is TRBJ1-5; 11 positions match TRBD1. This CDR3 comprises 16 residues. CDR1 MNHNY and CDR2 SVGAGI come from the germline V gene (reference sequence). The junction had 2 bases not matched to a gene; V was cut back by 4 bases and J by 0 bases.

The J gene is TRBJ1-5, the V gene TRBV19, with no clear D. The CDR3 contains 14 residues. Trimming took 8 bases from V and 1 from J, leaving 12 bases between them. Per the germline V gene, CDR1 is LNHDA and CDR2 is SQIVND (reference sequence). This CDR3 is CASGEGLSNQPQHF. The DNA for the CDR3 is TGTGCCAGTGGAGAAGGGTTGAGCAATCAGCCCCAGCATTTT.

V usage is TRBV10-3 and J usage is TRBJ2-3, with 8 bases matching TRBD1. The germline V gene encodes CDR1 ENHRY and CDR2 SYGVKD. After removal of 8 bases from V and 1 base from J, the junction contained 26 bases not matched to a gene. CDR3 length: 21 amino acids. The CDR3 sequence is CAIEARAGTGRYRGGTDTQYF. As DNA, the CDR3 is TGTGCCATCGAGGCACGGGCGGGGACAGGCCGATACAGAGGTGGCACAGATACGCAGTATTTT.

V is TRBV7-9 and J is TRBJ1-2; tentative D call: TRBD1 (5 bases). V dropped 4 bases and J dropped 3 bases, with 18 bases sitting between them. The CDR3 consists of 16 residues. From germline, CDR1 is SEHNR and CDR2 FQNEAQ (reference sequence). CDR3 sequence (DNA): TGTGCCAGCAGCTCGTCCCAGGGACGGGGGGACTATGGCTACACCTTC. Residues: CASSSSQGRGDYGYTF. Supplemented by reference TRBV7-9 and TRBJ1-2, the full variable domain reads DTGVSQNPRHKITKRGQNVTFRCDPISEHNRLYWYRQTLGQGPEFLTYFQNEAQLEKSRLLSDRFSAERPKGSFSTLEIQRTEQGDSAMYLCASSSSQGRGDYGYTFGSGTRLTVV.

This clone has just a few counts. The chain couples TRBV19 to TRBJ1-6, with D perhaps TRBD1 (5 bases). Germline V lookup: CDR1 LNHDA, CDR2 SQIVND (reference sequence). The CDR3 totals 13 residues. Deletions cut 8 bases from V and 7 bases from J, with 12 bases between. This CDR3 is CASCGAGNSPLHF. DNA of the CDR3: TGTGCCAGTTGCGGGGCAGGAAATTCACCCCTCCACTTT.

The J gene is TRBJ1-5, the V gene TRBV9; D possibly corresponds to TRBD1 (5 bases). This CDR3 spans 15 amino acids. V was pared by 2 bases and J by 5 bases, with 14 bases between. Germline CDR1 SGDLS, CDR2 YYNGEE. The CDR3 sequence: CASSVEGRPYQPQHF. CDR3 DNA sequence: TGTGCCAGCAGCGTCGAGGGACGGCCTTATCAGCCCCAGCATTTT.

The chain links TRBV7-8 to TRBJ1-1, with D unclear. V lost 5 bases and J lost 11, with 9 bases in between. Germline V lookup: CDR1 SGHVS, CDR2 FQNEAQ. CDR3 size: 10 residues. CDR3 residues: CASSPLGAFF. The CDR3 DNA reads as TGTGCCAGCAGCCCCCTGGGTGCTTTCTTT. Variable domain in full (rest from reference TRBV7-8 and TRBJ1-1): GAGVSQSPRYKVAKRGQDVALRCDPISGHVSLFWYQQALGQGPEFLTYFQNEAQLDKSGLPSDRFFAERPEGSVSTLKIQRTQQEDSAVYLCASSPLGAFFGQGTRLTVV.